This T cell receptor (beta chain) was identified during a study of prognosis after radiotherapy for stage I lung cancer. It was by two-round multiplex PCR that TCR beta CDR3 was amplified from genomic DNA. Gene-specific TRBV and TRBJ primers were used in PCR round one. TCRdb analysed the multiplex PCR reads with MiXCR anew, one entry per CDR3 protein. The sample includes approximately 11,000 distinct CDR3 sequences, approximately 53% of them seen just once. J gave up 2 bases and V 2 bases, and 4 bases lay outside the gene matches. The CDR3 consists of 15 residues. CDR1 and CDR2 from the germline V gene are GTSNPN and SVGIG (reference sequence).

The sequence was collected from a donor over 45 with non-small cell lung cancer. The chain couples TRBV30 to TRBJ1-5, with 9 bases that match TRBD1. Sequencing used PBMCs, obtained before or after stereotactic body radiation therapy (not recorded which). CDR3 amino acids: CAWSQGQGRNQPQHF. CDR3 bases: TGTGCCTGGAGTCAAGGACAGGGGCGCAATCAGCCCCAGCATTTT.